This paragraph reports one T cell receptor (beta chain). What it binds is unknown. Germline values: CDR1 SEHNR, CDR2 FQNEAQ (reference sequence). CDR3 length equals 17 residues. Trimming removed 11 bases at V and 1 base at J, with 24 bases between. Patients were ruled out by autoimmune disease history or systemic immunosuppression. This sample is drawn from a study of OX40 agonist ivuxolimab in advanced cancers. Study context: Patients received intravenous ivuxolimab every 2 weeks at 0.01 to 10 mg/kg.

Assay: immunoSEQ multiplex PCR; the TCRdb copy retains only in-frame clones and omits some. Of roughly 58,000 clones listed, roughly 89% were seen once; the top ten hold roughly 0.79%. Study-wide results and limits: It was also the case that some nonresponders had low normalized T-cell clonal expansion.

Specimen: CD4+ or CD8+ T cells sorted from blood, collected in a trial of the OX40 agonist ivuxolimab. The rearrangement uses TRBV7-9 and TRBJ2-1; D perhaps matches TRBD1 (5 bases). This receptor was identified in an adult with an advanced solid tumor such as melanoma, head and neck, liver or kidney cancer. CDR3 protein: CAGSTQGRAGSYNEQFF. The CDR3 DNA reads TGTGCCGGCTCGACCCAGGGCAGGGCCGGGTCCTACAATGAGCAGTTCTTC.